This TCR beta chain was documented in a study of shared clonotypes between healthy human individuals (TCRdb year 2020). Turning to the overall study: The cohort included three men and two women between 18 and 49 years of age. For each donor, CD4 naive and CD4 memory were each run on three plates, CD8 naive on two plates, and CD8 memory on one plate. Blood TCR repertoires of roughly five healthy adults were deeply sequenced to estimate repertoire size and the extent of clonotype sharing between individuals. Libraries were prepared and TCR repertoires were sequenced by different laboratories using diverse techniques, in order to increase sequencing depth and limit assay-specific biases. Per donor, leukapheresis produced somewhere between about 0.85 and 8.9 billion PBMCs.

Study-level results and caveats: When several donors were compared, the shared fraction of clonotypes was about 5.5% for naive CD4, about 4% for naive CD8, roughly 2.5% for memory CD4, and 0.3% to 0.5% for memory CD8. Only blood was sampled, and tissue TCR repertoires likely differ from those in blood. Because the study included only a small number of donors, the genetic and exposure-history diversity represented was limited. Naive subsets generally had larger estimated clonotype richness than memory subsets did. Rarefaction of sorted-subset datasets indicated incomplete sequencing despite the large sequencing depth. Higher generation probabilities were observed for clonotypes shared by all four sorted-subset donors than for non-shared clonotypes. Pairwise subsampling indicated that sequencing depth was expected to affect the degree of clonotype sharing among donors.

The donors were healthy, HIV-negative adults who had no recently reported acute infections or vaccinations. Only Caucasian adults living in Nashville, Tennessee, USA were represented among the donors. Magnetic negative selection was used to enrich CD4+ T cells, after which naive cells were positively selected on CD45RA and the negative fraction became the memory subset. After blood collection by leukapheresis, PBMCs were isolated using Ficoll-Histopaque density gradient centrifugation and then cryopreserved in the vapor phase of liquid nitrogen. Analytical flow cytometry was used to check the purity and quantity of every magnetically sorted T cell population. Genomic DNA was isolated from each sorted fraction and quantified by UV absorbance on a Nanodrop 2000c. Note on this clone: Its antigen is still unknown. No quality values exist for individual bases; no much larger clone is one base distant.

Using the deep immunoSEQ assay, multiplex PCR amplified TCR CDR3 regions from genomic DNA. Extracted genomic DNA from each cell subset was spread evenly across all wells of several immunoSEQ 96-well plates, with each plate serving as a replicate. Each replicate PCR for sorted subsets received roughly 0.2 ug genomic DNA, equal to about 30,000 T cell genomes. Purified libraries were measured with a Qubit 3.0 fluorometer, size-checked on a Bioanalyzer 2100, and measured again with the KAPA Library Quantification kit. Each immunoSEQ 96-well plate was sequenced on its own single-read 150-cycle Illumina NextSeq 550 flow cell. Under the source paper's analysis protocol: The immunoSEQ output contained only junctional sequences without quality scores, so filtering could not match that applied to full-length reads. Sequences were annotated with PyIR, a Python wrapper for IgBLAST v1.9, and V/J genes and CDR3 were assigned using IMGT germline references. Reads were filtered out if the reads had weak V/J assignments (E-value above 1e-6), no CDR3, stop codons, out-of-frame junctions, or ambiguous translated residues. A V3J clonotype was defined by an identical inferred V gene, J gene, and CDR3 amino acid sequence. To compute the percentage overlap between repertoires, the number of shared unique clonotypes was divided by the size of the smaller repertoire. Repertoire richness was assessed with RTK rarefaction, the Chao1 estimator, and Recon v2.1 estimates of unobserved clonotypes. OLGA was used to compute generation probabilities for all TCRbeta clonotypes that the gDNA method yielded from four donors. Drawn from immuneACCESS, this table holds only the in-frame rearrangements with V and J called that TCRdb kept. Clones are partly lost; checked studies trace under half to an unresolved V gene and leave the rest unexplained. D and trimming come from the DNA, and the V and J calls and clone size come from that table. For this sample the table gives around 1.6 million clones, of which 95% to 99% were detected only once. The leading ten clones occupy roughly 0.42% of the sample.

CDR1 and CDR2 are drawn from the germline V gene: SGHVS, FQNEAQ. A distance of 11 bases separates the germline ends of V and J, which lose 2 bases and 1 base respectively. There are 16 amino acids in the CDR3, from cysteine to phenylalanine inclusive. Of the read, only the CDR3 DNA is kept; its 48 bases are in frame from base 1. This receptor was taken from a man under 40 in good health. The chain is encoded by TRBV7-8 joined to TRBJ2-2; the D segment could be TRBD1, given 6 matching bases. Sequencing was performed on naive CD4+ T cells sorted from blood. The cell subset or site label, as the study defines it: CD45RA+ positively selected. The CDR3: CASSLTSRGNTGELFF. The DNA sequence is as follows: TGTGCCAGCAGCTTAACGTCCAGGGGGAACACCGGGGAGCTGTTTTTT.